These T cell receptor beta chains were read from a single sample in a study of cytomegalovirus exposure and HLA in healthy donors. Some clones are missing from TCRdb's copy, which holds only in-frame ones; the method was immunoSEQ multiplex PCR. The data contain tens of thousands of clones, over 70% of them singletons. The source material was PBMCs. The receptors come from a man aged 18 to 30 in good health and CMV-seronegative. The CDR3 runs from the conserved cysteine through the conserved F or W. Each record gives: clone size, J gene, V gene, D gene, CDR3 protein, CDR3 DNA. A D gene is named only where the DNA matches it firmly. Size is stated for part of the rows, as once, few or many counts, or as a class when the clone is expanded.

-	TRBJ1-2	TRBV10-3	TRBD1	CASGTVYGYTF	TGTGCCAGCGGGACAGTCTATGGCTACACCTTC
-	TRBJ1-4	TRBV18	TRBD1	CASRTGTGGEKLFF	TGTGCCAGCCGCACCGGGACAGGGGGTGAAAAACTGTTTTTT
-	TRBJ1-3	TRBV7-3	-	CASSSSTAVSGNTIYF	TGTGCCAGCAGCTCATCGACAGCCGTCTCTGGAAACACCATATATTTT
few	TRBJ1-3	TRBV30	TRBD1	CACPDSGGSGNTIYF	TGTGCCTGTCCAGACTCAGGGGGGTCTGGAAACACCATATATTTT
-	TRBJ1-4	TRBV5-6	TRBD1	CASSQDGTGSLFF	TGTGCCAGCAGCCAAGATGGGACAGGGTCCCTGTTTTTT
-	TRBJ1-4	TRBV27	TRBD1	CASRPTGGMMFF	TGTGCCAGCAGACCTACAGGGGGGATGATGTTTTTT
-	TRBJ2-7	TRBV7-2	TRBD2	CASSLLGGTAGLAGGQYF	TGTGCCAGCAGCTTATTGGGGGGAACGGCCGGACTAGCGGGAGGTCAGTACTTC
-	TRBJ1-4	TRBV28	-	CASSPGQLQNEKLFF	TGTGCCAGCAGTCCAGGACAGCTTCAGAATGAAAAACTGTTTTTT
-	TRBJ1-5	TRBV10-3	-	CAISESPEDQPQHF	TGTGCCATCAGTGAGTCCCCGGAGGACCAGCCCCAGCATTTT
-	TRBJ2-3	TRBV2	TRBD2	CASRAGISTDTQYF	TGTGCCAGCAGAGCGGGAATTAGCACAGATACGCAGTATTTT
-	TRBJ1-2	TRBV27	-	CASSPGSGGYGYTF	TGTGCCAGCAGCCCAGGTTCCGGTGGCTATGGCTACACCTTC
-	TRBJ2-5	TRBV7-6	-	CASSLALGAGETQYF	TGTGCCAGCAGCTTAGCGTTGGGGGCCGGGGAGACCCAGTACTTC
-	TRBJ2-7	TRBV4-2	TRBD2	CASSQGGTSGRPYEQYF	TGTGCCAGCAGCCAAGGAGGGACTAGCGGGAGGCCCTACGAGCAGTACTTC
-	TRBJ1-1	TRBV7-3	-	CASQGANTEAFF	TGTGCCAGCCAAGGGGCGAACACTGAAGCTTTCTTT
-	TRBJ1-2	TRBV18	-	CASSPPQEGYTF	TGTGCCAGCTCACCACCGCAGGAAGGCTACACCTTC
-	TRBJ2-1	TRBV10-3	TRBD2	CATMGLAGATRTYNEQFF	TGTGCCACGATGGGACTAGCGGGAGCCACGAGGACCTACAATGAGCAGTTCTTC
-	TRBJ1-2	TRBV13	TRBD1	CASSLYRTGSNYGYTF	TGTGCCAGCAGCTTATACAGGACAGGGTCTAACTATGGCTACACCTTC
few	TRBJ2-1	TRBV2	TRBD2	CASSGTSGRVKIEQFF	TGTGCCAGCAGCGGGACTAGCGGGAGGGTTAAGATTGAGCAGTTCTTC
once	TRBJ1-1	TRBV7-2	TRBD1	CASSLGGTANTEAFF	TGTGCCAGCAGCTTAGGGGGGACAGCGAACACTGAAGCTTTCTTT
-	TRBJ2-3	TRBV7-6	-	CASSALRGDTQYF	TGTGCCAGCAGCGCGCTAAGGGGAGATACGCAGTATTTT
few	TRBJ1-1	TRBV29-1	-	CSVVLGGEAFF	TGCAGCGTTGTTTTGGGAGGGGAAGCTTTCTTT
-	TRBJ1-1	TRBV7-9	TRBD1	CASREKTGLEAFF	TGTGCCAGCAGAGAGAAGACAGGGCTTGAAGCTTTCTTT
-	TRBJ2-5	TRBV4-1	-	CASSQENSVTRYF	TGCGCCAGCAGCCAAGAGAATTCGGTCACTCGCTACTTC
-	TRBJ1-2	TRBV7-8	TRBD1	CASSREQGTNYGYTF	TGTGCCAGCAGCCGTGAACAGGGGACCAACTATGGCTACACCTTC